The clone carrying this TCR beta chain came up a few times. This sample was included in a study of T-cell reconstitution after alpha-beta-depleted transplantation in children. It was with unique molecular identifiers that the TCRbeta library was prepared. TCRdb re-called the PCR reads with MiXCR, one entry per CDR3 protein. The profile shows hundreds of thousands of distinct CDR3 sequences, 10% to 15% of them singletons. Trimming removed 5 bases at V and 1 base at J, with 11 bases between. The CDR3 loop spans 13 amino acids. Germline-derived CDR1 and CDR2 are DFQATT and SNEGSKA (reference sequence). The sequence was obtained from a male patient aged 5 to 17 who had a stem cell transplant for acute myeloid leukemia, so the T cells may come from the graft donor. The gene calls are TRBV20-1 and TRBJ2-5; either TRBD1 or TRBD2 may supply D (5 bases each). Specimen: PBMCs, mostly from graft donor cells, collected 360 days after TCRalphabeta/CD19-depleted stem cell transplant. CDR3 protein: CSALGRLQETQYF. DNA for the CDR3: TGCAGTGCTCTGGGACGCCTCCAAGAGACCCAGTACTTC.